Below, one T cell receptor (beta chain) is given with its context. The target of this receptor is not known. No base qualities exist here, and no much larger clone lies one base off it. What the treatment or condition label conveys for this sample: live attenuated yellow fever vaccine strain. PBMCs were isolated from peripheral blood using a standard Ficoll-Paque protocol. CD4 and CD8 T-cell fractions were isolated with Dynabeads CD4 and CD8 positive selection kits. RNA was extracted with TriZol from bulk PBMCs, CD4 and CD8 fractions, and dextramer-positive and dextramer-negative fractions. These data originate in a study of T cells after yellow fever vaccination (dated by TCRdb to about 2019). With regard to the full study: Libraries from fractions with low cell numbers were prepared with the SMART-Seq v4 Ultra Low Input RNA kit. To follow T-cell clones before and after both primary and booster YFV17D yellow fever vaccination, bulk TCR alpha and beta repertoires underwent longitudinal sequencing. Two healthy male donors, one aged 18 to 29 and one aged 30 to 40 years, were included in the cohort. Blood was drawn at multiple timepoints before and after primary and secondary immunization, with bulk PBMC replicates and cell subsets isolated.

Synthesis of TCR cDNA relied on 5'RACE template switching, a step that introduced a universal primer site along with unique molecular identifiers. cDNA synthesis was primed from both the TCR alpha and TCR beta constant segments. Library amplification involved two PCR steps, and the second step added sample barcodes and sequencing adapters. Sequencing of libraries was done on Illumina HiSeq 2500 (2x100 bp) or NovaSeq (2x150 bp). On the study's bioinformatics: MIGEC handled demultiplexing of reads and collapsing into UMI consensus sequences, while MiXCR performed V(D)J alignment. Using edgeR on replicate PBMC samples, clonotypes were called vaccine-responding if FDR was below 0.01 and the log2 fold change was above 5 up to day 15. Each bulk clonotype was labeled CD4 or CD8 based on which sequenced repertoire, CD4 or CD8, contained the clonotype at higher abundance. In TCRdb, the public reads were trimmed at Q25 with fastp and aligned with MiXCR, with productive beta chains retained. Every distinct CDR3 protein forms one entry, paired with its most common genes and DNA. TCRdb's processing, not the study's, gives the V and J calls here. Present in this sample are about 220,000 distinct CDR3 sequences, less than 7.5% of which were seen just once. The ten largest make up approximately 0.99% of the sample.

Broad study findings and their caveats: A small share of clonotypes was detected in both CD4 and CD8 compartments, with the overlap likely arising from convergent recombination. FACS-sorted repertoires could contain abundant contaminating clonotypes from the bulk population, so computational filtering was required. The secondary T-cell response was weaker than the primary response but faster, peaking on day 5 instead of day 15. Because only a couple of donors were included in the study, the extent to which the findings can be generalized is limited. Most clones expanded after primary vaccination were re-detected after the booster (approximately 95% of CD4 and about nine tenths of CD8), suggesting broad memory maintenance.

Including the terminal cysteine and phenylalanine, the CDR3 comprises 15 residues. CDR3 DNA is the only sequence kept; it has 45 bases, read in frame from the first base. The TCR sequence derives from a man aged 25-45 years who received the YFV17D yellow fever vaccine. The sequence joins TRBV21-1 to TRBJ2-2; TRBD2, the table's D call, lacks a check against the DNA. TRBV21-1 is designated a pseudogene. This sample comprised CD4+ T cells sorted from PBMCs, obtained on the day of the yellow fever booster vaccination. The DNA sequence is given as TGTGCCAGCAGCCGGGCGGGATCCGACGTCGGGGAGCTGTTTTTT. This encodes CASSRAGSDVGELFF.